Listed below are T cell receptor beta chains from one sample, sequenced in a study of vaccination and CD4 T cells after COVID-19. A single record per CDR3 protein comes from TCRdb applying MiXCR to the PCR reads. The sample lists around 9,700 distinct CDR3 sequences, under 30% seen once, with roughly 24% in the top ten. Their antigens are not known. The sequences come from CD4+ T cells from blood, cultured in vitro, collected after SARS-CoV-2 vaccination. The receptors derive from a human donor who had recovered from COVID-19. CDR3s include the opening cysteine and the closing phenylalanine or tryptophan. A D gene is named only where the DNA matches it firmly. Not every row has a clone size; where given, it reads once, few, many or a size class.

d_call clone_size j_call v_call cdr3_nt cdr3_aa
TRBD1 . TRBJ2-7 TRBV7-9 TGTGCCAGCAGCTTAGCATTGAACAGGGGGCGGGAAGAGCAGTACTTC CASSLALNRGREEQYF
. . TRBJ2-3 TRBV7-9 TGTGCCAGCAGCACCCCGACAGCAGATACGCAGTATTTT CASSTPTADTQYF
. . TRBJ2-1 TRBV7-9 TGTGCCAGCAGCCCCAAGGTTAGGGTTTCCCATGAGCAGTTCTTC CASSPKVRVSHEQFF
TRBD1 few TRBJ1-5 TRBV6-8 TGTGCCAGGAAGGGGTACAGGGGACTTTTCGGCAATCAGCCCCAGCATTTT CARKGYRGLFGNQPQHF
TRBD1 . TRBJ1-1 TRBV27 TGTGCCAGCAGTTTCCTGGGACAGGTTGAGGGCACTGAAGCTTTCTTT CASSFLGQVEGTEAFF
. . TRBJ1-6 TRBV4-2 TGTGCCAGCAGCCATCCAACAGGGAATGATTCACCCCTCCACTTT CASSHPTGNDSPLHF
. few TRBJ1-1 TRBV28 TGTGCCACCATGGGGTCGGAGTTAAACACTGAAGCTTTCTTT CATMGSELNTEAFF
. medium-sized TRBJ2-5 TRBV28 TGTGCCAGCAGTTTCGGGTCACTCCGAGAGACCCAGTACTTC CASSFGSLRETQYF
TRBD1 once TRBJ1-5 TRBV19 TGTGCCAGTAGTATATTGAGGGGGCCGGGTCAGCCCCAGCATTTT CASSILRGPGQPQHF
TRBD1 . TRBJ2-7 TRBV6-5 TGTGCCAGCAGTTACGGACAGGGCGCCGAGCAGTACTTC CASSYGQGAEQYF
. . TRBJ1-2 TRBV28 TGTGCCAGCAGTTCGCCGGGGTCTAACTATGGCTACACCTTC CASSSPGSNYGYTF
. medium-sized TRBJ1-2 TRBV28 TGTGCCAGCAGGGGCCAGGCGGTCTATGGCTACACCTTC CASRGQAVYGYTF
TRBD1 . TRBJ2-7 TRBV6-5 TGTGCCAGCAGTTTACCCCGGGACAGTTACGAGCAGTACTTC CASSLPRDSYEQYF
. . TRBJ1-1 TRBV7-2 TGTGCCAGCAGCTTAGTCTTGGGGGTGAACACTGAAGCTTTCTTT CASSLVLGVNTEAFF